This T cell receptor beta chain was observed in a study of blood T cell repertoires in COVID-19. Original processing notes: Estimation of nucleated cell counts was performed using reference gene primer amplification. Generated by immunoSEQ multiplex PCR, the TCRdb table keeps only in-frame clones and is missing some. V, J and clone size were drawn from that table, and D and trimming were deduced from the DNA. The sample records 250,000 to 300,000 clones, 86% being singletons. V lost 6 bases to trimming and J lost 0 bases; unmatched junction nucleotides: 10. Germline CDR1 LGHDT, CDR2 YNNKEL (reference sequence). The CDR3 has 16 residues.

V usage is TRBV3-1 (or the pseudogene TRBV3-2) and J usage is TRBJ1-1, with 7 positions matching TRBD1. The sequence was obtained from a man aged 18 to 30 who had recovered from COVID-19. The sequenced material came from PBMCs or T cells enriched from blood (not recorded which). DNA of the CDR3: TGTGCCAGCAGACCCTTCGAGGGACAGTTGAACACTGAAGCTTTCTTT. Protein sequence: CASRPFEGQLNTEAFF.